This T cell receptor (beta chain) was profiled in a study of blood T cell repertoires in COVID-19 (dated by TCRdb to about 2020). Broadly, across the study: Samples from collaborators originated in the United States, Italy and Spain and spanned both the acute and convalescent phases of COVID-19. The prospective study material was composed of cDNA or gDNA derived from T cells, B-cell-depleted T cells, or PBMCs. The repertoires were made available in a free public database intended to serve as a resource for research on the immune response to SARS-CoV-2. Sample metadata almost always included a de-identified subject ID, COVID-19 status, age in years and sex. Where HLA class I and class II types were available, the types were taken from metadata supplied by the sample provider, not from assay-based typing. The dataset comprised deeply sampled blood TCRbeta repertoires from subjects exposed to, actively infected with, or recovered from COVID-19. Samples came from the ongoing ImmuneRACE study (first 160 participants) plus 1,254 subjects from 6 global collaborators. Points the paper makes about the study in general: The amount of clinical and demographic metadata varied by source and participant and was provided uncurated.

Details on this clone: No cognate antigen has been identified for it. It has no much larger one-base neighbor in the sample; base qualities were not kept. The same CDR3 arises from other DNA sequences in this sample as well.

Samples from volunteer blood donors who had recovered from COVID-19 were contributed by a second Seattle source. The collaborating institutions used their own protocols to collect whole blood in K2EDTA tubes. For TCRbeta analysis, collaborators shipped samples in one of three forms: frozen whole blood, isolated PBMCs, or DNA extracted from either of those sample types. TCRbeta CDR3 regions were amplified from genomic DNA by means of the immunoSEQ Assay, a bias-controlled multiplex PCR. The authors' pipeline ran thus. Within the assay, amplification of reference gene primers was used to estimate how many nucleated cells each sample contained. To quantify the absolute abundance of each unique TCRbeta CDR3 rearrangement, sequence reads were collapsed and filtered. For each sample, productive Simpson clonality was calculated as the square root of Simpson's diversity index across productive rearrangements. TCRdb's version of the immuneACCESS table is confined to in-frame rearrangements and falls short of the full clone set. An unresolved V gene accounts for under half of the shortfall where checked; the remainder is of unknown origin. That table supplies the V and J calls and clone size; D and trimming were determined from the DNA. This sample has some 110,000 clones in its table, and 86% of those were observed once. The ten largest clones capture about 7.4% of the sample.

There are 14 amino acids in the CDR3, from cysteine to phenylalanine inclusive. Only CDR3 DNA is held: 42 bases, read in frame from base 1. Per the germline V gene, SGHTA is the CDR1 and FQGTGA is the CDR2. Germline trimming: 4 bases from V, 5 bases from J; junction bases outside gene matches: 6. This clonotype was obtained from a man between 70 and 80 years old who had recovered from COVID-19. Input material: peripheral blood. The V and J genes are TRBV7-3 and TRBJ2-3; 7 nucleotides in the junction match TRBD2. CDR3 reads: CASSSGLVGDTQYF. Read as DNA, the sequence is TGTGCCAGCAGCTCCGGACTAGTTGGAGATACGCAGTATTTT.